This T cell receptor beta chain came from a study of graft-versus-host responses after intestinal transplantation. Turning to the study itself: Recipients received multivisceral, liver-intestinal, or isolated intestinal transplants. Overall study findings and caveats: Some GvH clones were seen earlier in gut or blood, suggesting intestinal origin.

Points on this clone: Its antigen is as yet unknown.

The table came from immunoSEQ multiplex PCR; TCRdb's copy has only in-frame clones and leaves some out. The table has under 20,000 clones, about 93% seen once. This CDR3 region has 15 residues. Between the trimmed V and J ends, which lost 4 bases and 2 bases, there was a span of 15 bases. Germline V gene lookup returns CDR1 SGHRS and CDR2 YFSETQ. The sequencing here drew on PBMCs, taken less than 400 days after transplant. The sequence came from a human patient who received an intestinal transplant, so some T cells may come from the graft donor. The chain employs TRBV5-1 and TRBJ1-1; weak D call: TRBD1 (5 bases). The CDR3 sequence: CASSPLDQGNTEAFF. For the CDR3, the DNA is TGCGCCAGCAGCCCCTTAGACCAGGGTAACACTGAAGCTTTCTTT.